The 12 T cell receptor beta chains listed next were all sequenced from one sample in a study of blood T cells in healthy people across ages. Using a J-beta primer mix together with a sample-barcoded 5' primer, a second PCR was run for roughly 6 to 12 cycles. TCRdb redid the calling of the 5' RACE reads with MiXCR, one entry per CDR3 protein. The sample consists of 1.8 million or so distinct CDR3 sequences, approximately 40% of them appearing once. Material: blood. The receptors derive from a human donor in good health.

There are many counts of this clonotype. V usage is TRBV28 and J usage is TRBJ2-4, with 7 positions matching TRBD1. Germline-derived CDR1 and CDR2 are MDHEN and SYDVKM. The CDR3 contains 15 residues. V was pared by 5 bases and J by 3 bases, with 7 bases of the junction left unmatched. CDR3 bases: TGTGCCAGCAGTAGCTTCGGACAGGACAAAAACATTCAGTACTTC. It codes for CASSSFGQDKNIQYF.

The chain is built from TRBV24-1 and TRBJ2-1; TRBD1 matches at 11 bases. Germline V gene sequence: CDR1 KGHDR, CDR2 SFDVKD. CDR3 length: 16 amino acids. V lost 3 bases to trimming and J lost 4 bases; unmatched junction nucleotides: 4. CDR3 DNA sequence: TGTGCCACCAGTGATGGGACAGGGGGACAATACAATGAGCAGTTCTTC. Its translation: CATSDGTGGQYNEQFF.

This clonotype has only one observation. The chain has TRBV27 and TRBJ2-7; 8 bases map to TRBD1. There are 13 residues in the CDR3. In germline, CDR1 is MNHEY, CDR2 SMNVEV (reference sequence). The V gene end was trimmed by 5 bases and the J gene end by 5 bases; junction bases not matched to a gene: 5. The CDR3 DNA follows: TGTGCCAGCAGTCGACAGGGGCTGAACGAGCAGTACTTC. Translation: CASSRQGLNEQYF.

The genes are TRBV12-3 or TRBV12-4 and TRBJ2-3, with 7 nucleotides matching TRBD2. V was clipped by 7 bases and J by 1 base; unmatched bases: 8. This CDR3 has 15 amino acids. The CDR3 DNA sequence: TGTGCCAGCACCCTTGGACTAGGGGGCACAGATACGCAGTATTTT. Its protein is CASTLGLGGTDTQYF.

The chain combines TRBV20-1 with TRBJ1-2, with D possibly TRBD1 on 5 matching bases. V gave up 0 bases and J gave up 5 bases, with 13 bases separating them. This CDR3 contains 14 residues. From germline, CDR1 is DFQATT and CDR2 SNEGSKA (reference sequence). The CDR3 nucleotides are TGCAGTGCTAGAGATAGAGGGGCGGAATATGGCTACACCTTC. Amino acids: CSARDRGAEYGYTF.

This rearrangement joins TRBV6-1 to TRBJ1-5; TRBD1 is a possible D gene (5 bases). The ends were cut back, 3 bases at V and 4 bases at J, with 13 bases in the middle. CDR1 and CDR2 (germline): MNHNS, SASEGT. The CDR3 covers 15 residues. The CDR3, as DNA: TGTGCCAGCAGTGACGATTTAGGGGCTAATCAGCCCCAGCATTTT. As protein: CASSDDLGANQPQHF.

The chain is built from TRBV7-2 and TRBJ2-5; TRBD2 matches at 11 bases. V dropped 6 bases and J dropped 6; count of bases not matched to a gene: 6. CDR3 length: 14 residues. Germline V lookup: CDR1 SGHTA, CDR2 FQGNSA. CDR3 sequence: CASRPSSGGQTQYF. CDR3 sequence (DNA): TGTGCCAGCAGACCATCTAGCGGGGGGCAGACCCAGTACTTC.

The rearrangement links TRBV5-1 to TRBJ2-2, with D unresolved. CDR3 size: 15 residues. Trimming took off 1 base at V and 0 bases at J, with 7 bases between the two ends. CDR1 is SGHRS and CDR2 is YFSETQ in the germline V gene. CDR3 loop: CASSLFATNTGELFF. The CDR3 DNA reads as TGCGCCAGCAGCTTGTTTGCGACGAACACCGGGGAGCTGTTTTTT.

This clonotype came up a few times. The chain joins TRBV12-3 or TRBV12-4 to TRBJ1-2; D ambiguous. This CDR3 region has 13 residues. V lost 0 bases, J lost 7 bases, and 9 bases lay in between. The CDR3 sequence: CASSLAGPGGYTF. The CDR3, as DNA: TGTGCCAGCAGTTTAGCAGGGCCGGGTGGCTACACCTTC.

The rearrangement links TRBV7-3 to TRBJ2-1; unclear D gene. Germline V gene data show CDR1 as SGHTA and CDR2 as FQGTGA. The ends were cut back, 1 base at V and 7 bases at J, with 8 bases in the middle. This CDR3 spans 13 amino acids. CDR3 loop: CASSLNLPNEQFF. CDR3 coding DNA: TGTGCCAGCAGCTTAAATCTCCCAAATGAGCAGTTCTTC. The full variable domain, rest sourced from reference TRBV7-3 and TRBJ2-1, is GAGVSQTPSNKVTEKGKYVELRCDPISGHTALYWYRQSLGQGPEFLIYFQGTGAADDSGLPNDRFFAVRPEGSVSTLKIQRTERGDSAVYLCASSLNLPNEQFFGPGTRLTVL.

This clonotype was detected only a few times. A clone one base away is much larger, so this may be a read error. The chain combines TRBV2 with TRBJ1-4; D gene uncertain. The CDR3 sequence is 14 residues long. With 4 bases removed from V and 8 bases from J, the gap between germline ends came to 14 bases. Germline V CDR1 and CDR2: SNHLY, FYNNEI. In DNA, the CDR3 is TGTGCCAGCAGTGGAACCCGGGGAACCGAAAAACTGTTTTTT. It translates to CASSGTRGTEKLFF.

This chain connects TRBV5-1 to TRBJ2-4; possible D gene TRBD2, 6 bases. The DNA matches TRBJ2-7 better at its end, which makes the J call doubtful. The length of the CDR3 is 14 residues. Germline CDR1 is SGHRS and CDR2 is YFSETQ. The CDR3 DNA sequence: TGCGCCAGCAGCCCAATGGGGGGTAGGTACGAGCAGTACTTC. It encodes CASSPMGGRYEQYF.